This section outlines one TCR beta chain sequence together with its context. Its antigen is not known. The entry originates in a study of Ad26.COV2.S vaccination and SARS-CoV-2 variants. The CDR3 consists of 13 residues. The V and J ends lost 5 bases and 4 bases respectively, with 9 bases between them. The germline gives CDR1 PRHDT, CDR2 FYEKMQ (reference sequence). This sample's treatment: some 19 received Ad26.COV2.S at low or high dose, single or two shots; several received placebo; per-sample allocation not given. Day 63 after the first injection of vaccine or placebo was the sampling time. TCRdb's copy holds only in-frame clones and misses some; the assay was immunoSEQ multiplex PCR. The profile shows about 390,000 clones, 70% to 90% of them singletons. The study, taken as a whole, reports: Measurement of non-spike TCR breadth gave similar results in vaccine and placebo recipients.

The gene calls are TRBV13 and TRBJ1-5; D gene uncertain. This TCR was recovered from a person between 18 and 60 years old who received the Ad26.COV2.S COVID-19 vaccine or a placebo. The sample consisted of peripheral blood, taken in a trial of Ad26.COV2.S vaccine versus placebo. CDR3 protein: CASSVGINQPQHF. Here the CDR3 DNA reads TGTGCCAGCAGCGTCGGGATAAATCAGCCCCAGCATTTT.